This T cell receptor beta chain was documented in a study of blood T cell repertoires in COVID-19. Overall study context: Sample material is recorded as cDNA or gDNA derived from T cells, B-cell-depleted T cells, or PBMCs.

V trimming: 0 bases; J trimming: 5 bases; junction bases outside the gene matches: 0. CDR3 size: 13 residues. CDR1 ENHRY and CDR2 SYGVKD come from the germline V gene. Original processing notes: Amplification of reference gene primers provided the estimated nucleated cell counts. TCRdb's table, derived via immunoSEQ multiplex PCR, lists solely in-frame clones and lacks some. V, J and clone size are taken as reported in that table, and D and trimming were inferred from the DNA itself. The top ten hold 2.8% of the sample, which has 150,000 to 200,000 clones, just under 80% seen once. The sample holds one count of this clone.

This chain uses TRBV10-3 with TRBJ2-7; 8 bases fit TRBD1. This clonotype was sampled from an elderly woman with active or convalescent COVID-19. The sample consisted of peripheral blood. CDR3 sequence reads: CAISESTGDEQYF. The CDR3, as DNA: TGTGCCATCAGTGAGTCGACAGGGGACGAGCAGTACTTC.